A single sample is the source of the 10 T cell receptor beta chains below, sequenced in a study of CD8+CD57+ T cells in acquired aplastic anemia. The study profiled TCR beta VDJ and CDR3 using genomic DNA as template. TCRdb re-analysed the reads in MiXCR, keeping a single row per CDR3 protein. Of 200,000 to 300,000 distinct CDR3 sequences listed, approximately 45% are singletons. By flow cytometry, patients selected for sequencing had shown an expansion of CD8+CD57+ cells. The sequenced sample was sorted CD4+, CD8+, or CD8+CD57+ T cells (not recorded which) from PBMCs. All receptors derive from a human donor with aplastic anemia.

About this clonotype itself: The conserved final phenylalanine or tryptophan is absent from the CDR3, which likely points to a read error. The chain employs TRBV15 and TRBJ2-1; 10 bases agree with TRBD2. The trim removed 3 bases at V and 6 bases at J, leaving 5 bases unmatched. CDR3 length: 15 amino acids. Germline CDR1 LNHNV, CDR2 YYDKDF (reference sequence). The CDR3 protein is CATSSERGGRNEQFL. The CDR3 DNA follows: TGTGCCACCAGCAGTGAGCGGGGGGGCCGCAATGAGCAGTTCCTC.

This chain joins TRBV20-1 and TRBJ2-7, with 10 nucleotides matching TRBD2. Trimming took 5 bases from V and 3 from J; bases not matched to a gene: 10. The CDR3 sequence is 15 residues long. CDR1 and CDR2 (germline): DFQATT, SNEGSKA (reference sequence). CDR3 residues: CSARTGTSEIYEQYF. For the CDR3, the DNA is TGCAGTGCTCGGACGGGGACTAGCGAAATCTACGAGCAGTACTTC.

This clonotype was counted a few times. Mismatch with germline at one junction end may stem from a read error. Written as DNA, the CDR3 is TGTGCCTGCAGCTTGTCCGGGGGGGACTACGAGCAGTACTTC. This sequence encodes CACSLSGGDYEQYF. The chain couples TRBV5-6 to TRBJ2-7, with 8 bases fitting TRBD2. The CDR3 loop spans 14 amino acids. The germline CDR1 and CDR2 sequences are SGHDT and YYEEEE.

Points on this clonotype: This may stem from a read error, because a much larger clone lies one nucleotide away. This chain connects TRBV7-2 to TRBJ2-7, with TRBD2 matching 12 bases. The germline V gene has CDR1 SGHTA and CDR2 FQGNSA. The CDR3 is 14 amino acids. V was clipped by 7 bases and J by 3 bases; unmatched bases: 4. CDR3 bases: TGTGCCAGCACCCCGACTAGCGGGGGCTACGAGCAGTACTTC. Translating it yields CASTPTSGGYEQYF.

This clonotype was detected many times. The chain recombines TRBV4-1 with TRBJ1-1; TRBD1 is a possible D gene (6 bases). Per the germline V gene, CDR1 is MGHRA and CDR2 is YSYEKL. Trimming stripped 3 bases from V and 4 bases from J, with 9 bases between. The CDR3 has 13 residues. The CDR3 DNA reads TGCGCCAGCAGCCAGGGGGCAGGCACTGAAGCTTTCTTT. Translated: CASSQGAGTEAFF.

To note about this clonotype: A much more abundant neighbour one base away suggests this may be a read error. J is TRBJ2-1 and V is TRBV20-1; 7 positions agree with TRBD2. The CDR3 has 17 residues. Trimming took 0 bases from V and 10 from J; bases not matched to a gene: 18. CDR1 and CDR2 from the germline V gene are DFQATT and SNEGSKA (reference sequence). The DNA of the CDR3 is TGCAGTGCTAGAGAAATTCGTGGGGGGGTAGGCTCCTACGAGCAGTTCTTC. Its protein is CSAREIRGGVGSYEQFF.

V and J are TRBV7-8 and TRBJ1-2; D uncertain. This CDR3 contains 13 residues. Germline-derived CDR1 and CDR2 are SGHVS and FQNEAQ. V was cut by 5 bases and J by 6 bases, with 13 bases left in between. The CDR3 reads CASSQVRAHGYTF. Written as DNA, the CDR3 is TGTGCCAGCAGCCAAGTCCGGGCTCATGGCTACACCTTC.

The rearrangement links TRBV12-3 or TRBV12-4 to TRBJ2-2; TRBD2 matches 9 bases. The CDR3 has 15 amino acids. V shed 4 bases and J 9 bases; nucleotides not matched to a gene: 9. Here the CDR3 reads CASSSGLASSRELFF. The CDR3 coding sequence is TGTGCCAGCAGTTCAGGACTAGCGAGTAGCCGGGAGCTGTTTTTT.

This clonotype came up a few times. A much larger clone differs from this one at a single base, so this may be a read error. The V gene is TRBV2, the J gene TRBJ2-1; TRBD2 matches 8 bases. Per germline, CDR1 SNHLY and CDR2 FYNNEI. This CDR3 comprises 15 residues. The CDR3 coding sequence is TGTGCCGGCAGCTCGACTAGCGCGGACTACAATGAGCAGTTCTTC. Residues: CAGSSTSADYNEQFF.

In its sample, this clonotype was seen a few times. The CDR3 region is CASSPPGLASTDTQYF. The DNA for the CDR3 is TGTGCCAGCAGCCCCCCCGGACTCGCTAGCACAGATACGCAGTATTTT. The chain recombines TRBV13 with TRBJ2-3; weak D call: TRBD2 (5 bases). Germline assignment: CDR1 PRHDT and CDR2 FYEKMQ (reference sequence). V was clipped by 5 bases and J by 0 bases, with 15 bases between them. The length of the CDR3 is 16 residues.